Listed below are T cell receptor beta chains from one sample, sequenced in a study of CD4 and CD8 cells across lung adenocarcinoma regions. TCRdb called the PCR reads again in MiXCR, with one record for every CDR3 protein. The sample includes 20,000 to 25,000 distinct CDR3 sequences, approximately 49% of them seen just once. Source material: CD8+ T cells from the center of a lung tumor. Receptor source: a female donor with lung adenocarcinoma. The CD4 and CD8 labels of this study may be unreliable. The CDR3 runs from the conserved cysteine through the conserved F or W. A D gene is named only where the DNA matches it firmly. The size of a clone is reported for some rows only, either as once, few or many, or as a class for expanded clones.

CDR3aa: CASSPTRDGRYEQYF
CDR3nt: TGTGCCAGCAGCCCCACCCGGGACGGACGCTACGAGCAGTACTTC
d_gene: NA
abundance: NA
j_gene: TRBJ2-7
v_gene: TRBV6-1

CDR3aa: CASSRPGQGREVRLF
CDR3nt: TGTGCCAGCAGTCGGCCGGGACAGGGGCGGGAGGTTCGGCTCTTC
d_gene: TRBD1
abundance: NA
j_gene: TRBJ2-4
v_gene: TRBV6-1

CDR3aa: CASSQGLAGGPSTDTQYF
CDR3nt: TGCGCCAGCAGCCAGGGACTAGCGGGAGGCCCTAGCACAGATACGCAGTATTTT
d_gene: TRBD2
abundance: NA
j_gene: TRBJ2-3
v_gene: TRBV4-1

CDR3aa: CAWTSGTGGFNEQFF
CDR3nt: TGTGCCTGGACCTCCGGGACAGGGGGCTTCAATGAGCAGTTCTTC
d_gene: TRBD1
abundance: few
j_gene: TRBJ2-1
v_gene: TRBV30

CDR3aa: CASRAKAGGIYEQYF
CDR3nt: TGTGCCAGCCGAGCAAAGGCGGGGGGTATCTACGAGCAGTACTTC
d_gene: TRBD2
abundance: NA
j_gene: TRBJ2-7
v_gene: TRBV6-1

CDR3aa: CASSSRLAGGPRELFF
CDR3nt: TGTGCCAGCAGTTCTCGACTAGCGGGAGGGCCGAGGGAGCTGTTTTTT
d_gene: TRBD2
abundance: NA
j_gene: TRBJ2-2
v_gene: TRBV12-3/TRBV12-4

CDR3aa: CASSTVAGGPQNIQYF
CDR3nt: TGTGCCAGCAGCACCGTAGCGGGAGGGCCGCAAAACATTCAGTACTTC
d_gene: TRBD2
abundance: once
j_gene: TRBJ2-4
v_gene: TRBV7-2

CDR3aa: CASSLSSGTGYTF
CDR3nt: TGTGCCAGCAGTTTATCATCGGGGACAGGCTACACCTTC
d_gene: NA
abundance: NA
j_gene: TRBJ1-2
v_gene: TRBV28

CDR3aa: CASVAGLGAEDIQYF
CDR3nt: TGTGCCAGCGTTGCGGGGCTGGGAGCCGAAGATATTCAGTATTTC
d_gene: NA
abundance: NA
j_gene: TRBJ2-3
v_gene: TRBV6-5

CDR3aa: CASSESTATQYF
CDR3nt: TGCGCCAGCAGTGAGTCGACTGCCACGCAGTATTTT
d_gene: NA
abundance: NA
j_gene: TRBJ2-3
v_gene: TRBV10-1

CDR3aa: CGGRAPETQYF
CDR3nt: TGTGGGGGCCGTGCCCCAGAGACCCAGTACTTC
d_gene: NA
abundance: few
j_gene: TRBJ2-5
v_gene: TRBV27

CDR3aa: CASSLGSSAGNEQFF
CDR3nt: TGTGCCAGCAGTTTAGGGTCTAGCGCCGGCAATGAGCAGTTCTTC
d_gene: NA
abundance: many
j_gene: TRBJ2-1
v_gene: TRBV12-3/TRBV12-4

CDR3aa: CASSLNRLETQYF
CDR3nt: TGTGCCAGCAGTTTAAACAGGCTAGAGACCCAGTACTTC
d_gene: NA
abundance: NA
j_gene: TRBJ2-5
v_gene: TRBV27

CDR3aa: CGSGRGRGKNTQYF
CDR3nt: TGTGGCAGCGGGCGAGGTCGGGGCAAAAATACGCAGTACTTC
d_gene: NA
abundance: NA
j_gene: TRBJ2-4
v_gene: TRBV27

CDR3aa: CASSQSETLGHGYTF
CDR3nt: TGCGCCAGCAGTCAATCGGAAACTTTGGGACATGGCTACACCTTC
d_gene: NA
abundance: NA
j_gene: TRBJ1-2
v_gene: TRBV23-1

CDR3aa: CASSLVGREQETQYF
CDR3nt: TGTGCCAGCAGTCTAGTCGGGCGTGAACAAGAGACCCAGTACTTC
d_gene: NA
abundance: few
j_gene: TRBJ2-5
v_gene: TRBV6-5

CDR3aa: CGRSSGDQEIQYF
CDR3nt: TGTGGGCGCAGTAGCGGAGACCAAGAGATTCAGTACTTC
d_gene: NA
abundance: NA
j_gene: TRBJ2-5
v_gene: TRBV12-3/TRBV12-4

CDR3aa: CVRGEGLKDTQYF
CDR3nt: TGCGTCAGGGGGGAGGGACTCAAAGATACTCAGTACTTC
d_gene: NA
abundance: NA
j_gene: TRBJ2-4
v_gene: TRBV10-2

CDR3aa: CASSESRIGTGLPGRLFF
CDR3nt: TGCGCCAGCAGTGAGTCGCGCATCGGGACAGGGCTACCGGGGCGGCTGTTTTTT
d_gene: TRBD1
abundance: many
j_gene: TRBJ2-2
v_gene: TRBV10-1

CDR3aa: CASSPPPLRTDTQYF
CDR3nt: TGTGCCAGCAGTCCTCCTCCTCTCCGCACAGATACGCAGTATTTT
d_gene: NA
abundance: few
j_gene: TRBJ2-3
v_gene: TRBV27

CDR3aa: CASSFLAGGPFNEQFF
CDR3nt: TGTGCCAGCAGTTTCCTAGCGGGAGGGCCCTTCAATGAGCAGTTCTTC
d_gene: TRBD2
abundance: few
j_gene: TRBJ2-1
v_gene: TRBV28

CDR3aa: CAISPGEYNNEQFF
CDR3nt: TGTGCCATCAGTCCGGGGGAGTATAACAATGAGCAGTTCTTC
d_gene: NA
abundance: few
j_gene: TRBJ2-1
v_gene: TRBV10-3

CDR3aa: CARGLLDKNIQYF
CDR3nt: TGTGCCAGGGGCCTACTTGACAAAAACATTCAGTATTTC
d_gene: NA
abundance: NA
j_gene: TRBJ2-4
v_gene: TRBV27

CDR3aa: CASSPQGISYEQYF
CDR3nt: TGTGCCAGCAGCCCTCAGGGGATCTCCTACGAGCAGTACTTC
d_gene: NA
abundance: NA
j_gene: TRBJ2-7
v_gene: TRBV7-6

CDR3aa: CASRGFVQDTQYF
CDR3nt: TGTGCCAGCAGAGGGTTTGTACAAGACACTCAGTACTTC
d_gene: NA
abundance: few
j_gene: TRBJ2-5
v_gene: TRBV27

CDR3aa: CASSGGVTEAFF
CDR3nt: TGTGCCAGCAGTGGGGGAGTGACGGAAGCTTTCTTT
d_gene: NA
abundance: NA
j_gene: TRBJ1-1
v_gene: TRBV6-1

CDR3aa: CASSYSSPPVNEQFF
CDR3nt: TGTGCCAGCAGTTACTCTAGCCCCCCCGTCAATGAGCAGTTCTTC
d_gene: NA
abundance: NA
j_gene: TRBJ2-1
v_gene: TRBV6-5

CDR3aa: CASRGTSGSDEQFF
CDR3nt: TGTGCCAGCAGGGGGACTAGCGGCTCGGATGAGCAGTTCTTC
d_gene: TRBD2
abundance: many
j_gene: TRBJ2-1
v_gene: TRBV6-4

CDR3aa: CASTRTALGTDTQFF
CDR3nt: TGTGCCAGCACTCGGACAGCGCTGGGCACCGATACGCAGTTTTTT
d_gene: NA
abundance: NA
j_gene: TRBJ2-2
v_gene: TRBV27

CDR3aa: CASSEEPRLGTEAFF
CDR3nt: TGTGCCAGCAGTGAAGAGCCCAGGTTGGGTACTGAAGCTTTCTTT
d_gene: NA
abundance: many
j_gene: TRBJ1-1
v_gene: TRBV6-1

CDR3aa: CAGGVGGRDQETQYF
CDR3nt: TGTGCCGGGGGGGTCGGGGGCCGGGACCAAGAGACCCAGTACTTC
d_gene: NA
abundance: NA
j_gene: TRBJ2-5
v_gene: TRBV10-3

CDR3aa: CASSYRAGRRETQYF
CDR3nt: TGTGCCAGCAGTTACCGGGCCGGACGGAGGGAGACCCAGTACTTC
d_gene: NA
abundance: many
j_gene: TRBJ2-5
v_gene: TRBV6-5

CDR3aa: CASRESGASAKDTQYF
CDR3nt: TGTGCCAGCCGTGAATCGGGCGCGTCGGCCAAAGACACGCAGTACTTC
d_gene: NA
abundance: NA
j_gene: TRBJ2-7
v_gene: TRBV25-1

CDR3aa: CASSDEETDTQYF
CDR3nt: TGTGCCAGCAGTGACGAGGAAACAGATACGCAGTATTTT
d_gene: NA
abundance: NA
j_gene: TRBJ2-3
v_gene: TRBV6-4

CDR3aa: CASNGGTGYTF
CDR3nt: TGCGCCAGCAATGGGGGGACAGGCTACACCTTC
d_gene: NA
abundance: many
j_gene: TRBJ1-2
v_gene: TRBV4-1

CDR3aa: CASSRNRAQETQYF
CDR3nt: TGTGCCAGCAGCCGCAACAGGGCCCAAGAGACCCAGTACTTC
d_gene: NA
abundance: many
j_gene: TRBJ2-5
v_gene: TRBV14

CDR3aa: CASSMGLGMGRNEQYF
CDR3nt: TGCGCCAGCAGTATGGGACTTGGGATGGGTCGCAATGAGCAGTACTTC
d_gene: NA
abundance: NA
j_gene: TRBJ2-4
v_gene: TRBV23-1

CDR3aa: CAISEQKYDEQYF
CDR3nt: TGTGCCATCAGTGAACAGAAGTACGACGAGCAGTACTTT
d_gene: NA
abundance: NA
j_gene: TRBJ1-6
v_gene: TRBV10-3

CDR3aa: CASSVGRIDTIYF
CDR3nt: TGTGCCAGCAGTGTTGGACGGATTGACACCATATATTTT
d_gene: NA
abundance: many
j_gene: TRBJ1-3
v_gene: TRBV6-1

CDR3aa: CASRTDWRTLTGELFF
CDR3nt: TGTGCCAGCAGGACGGACTGGCGGACGCTCACCGGGGAGCTGTTTTTT
d_gene: NA
abundance: few
j_gene: TRBJ2-2
v_gene: TRBV27

CDR3aa: CASSPGTGYTDTQYF
CDR3nt: TGTGCTAGCAGTCCCGGGACAGGGTACACAGATACGCAGTATTTT
d_gene: TRBD1
abundance: many
j_gene: TRBJ2-3
v_gene: TRBV7-7

CDR3aa: CASSRLGDQETQYF
CDR3nt: TGTGCCAGCAGCCGACTAGGGGACCAAGAGACCCAGTACTTC
d_gene: NA
abundance: NA
j_gene: TRBJ2-5
v_gene: TRBV3-1

CDR3aa: CASSDLLTAGVTYEQYF
CDR3nt: TGTGCCAGCAGTGACCTCCTGACGGCAGGGGTGACCTACGAGCAGTACTTC
d_gene: NA
abundance: few
j_gene: TRBJ2-7
v_gene: TRBV6-1

CDR3aa: CASSHTSGNEQFF
CDR3nt: TGTGCCAGCAGCCACACTAGCGGCAATGAGCAGTTCTTC
d_gene: TRBD2
abundance: NA
j_gene: TRBJ2-1
v_gene: TRBV3-1

CDR3aa: CASSRDVNTEAFF
CDR3nt: TGTGCCAGCAGTCGGGACGTGAACACTGAAGCTTTCTTT
d_gene: NA
abundance: NA
j_gene: TRBJ1-1
v_gene: TRBV6-1

CDR3aa: CASSGGRRETQYF
CDR3nt: TGTGCCAGCAGTGGGGGCCGGAGAGAGACCCAGTACTTC
d_gene: NA
abundance: few
j_gene: TRBJ2-5
v_gene: TRBV6-1

CDR3aa: CACTGKGGRGKDTQYF
CDR3nt: TGTGCCTGCACGGGAAAGGGGGGCCGGGGCAAAGATACCCAGTACTTC
d_gene: NA
abundance: NA
j_gene: TRBJ2-5
v_gene: TRBV27

CDR3aa: CASSQGRYGANVLTF
CDR3nt: TGTGCCAGCAGTCAGGGGCGATATGGGGCCAACGTCCTGACTTTC
d_gene: NA
abundance: once
j_gene: TRBJ2-6
v_gene: TRBV6-1

CDR3aa: CASRGRGTGLRAKNIQYF
CDR3nt: TGTGCCAGCAGGGGCCGCGGGACGGGGCTGCGAGCCAAAAACATTCAGTACTTC
d_gene: NA
abundance: NA
j_gene: TRBJ2-4
v_gene: TRBV12-3/TRBV12-4

CDR3aa: CASSESTIQETQYF
CDR3nt: TGCGCCAGCAGTGAGAGTACGATCCAAGAGACCCAGTACTTC
d_gene: NA
abundance: few
j_gene: TRBJ2-5
v_gene: TRBV10-1

CDR3aa: CAGNGGRDPDTQYF
CDR3nt: TGCGCGGGCAACGGCGGGCGAGACCCAGATACCCAGTATTTT
d_gene: NA
abundance: NA
j_gene: TRBJ2-3
v_gene: TRBV10-1

CDR3aa: CGSRAQDTQYF
CDR3nt: TGCGGCAGCCGTGCCCAAGATACGCAGTACTTC
d_gene: NA
abundance: once
j_gene: TRBJ2-5
v_gene: TRBV27

CDR3aa: CASSWGAGGTDTQYF
CDR3nt: TGTGCCAGCAGTTGGGGGGCGGGAGGCACAGATACGCAGTATTTC
d_gene: TRBD2
abundance: NA
j_gene: TRBJ2-3
v_gene: TRBV6-5

CDR3aa: CASSYRGTRLSGNTIYF
CDR3nt: TGTGCCAGCAGTTACAGGGGGACACGGCTCTCTGGAAACACCATATATTTT
d_gene: NA
abundance: many
j_gene: TRBJ1-3
v_gene: TRBV6-5

CDR3aa: CASSPGPPYEQYF
CDR3nt: TGTGCCAGCAGTCCCGGACCCCCCTACGAGCAGTACTTC
d_gene: NA
abundance: few
j_gene: TRBJ2-7
v_gene: TRBV27